The 2 T cell receptor beta chains reported below all come from one sample, sequenced in a study of cytomegalovirus exposure and HLA in healthy donors. Primers: 60 Vbeta forward and 13 Jbeta reverse. Repertoires were generated with immunoSEQ multiplex PCR, while TCRdb's copy carries only in-frame clones and drops some. The sample consists of under 200,000 clones, 80% of them appearing once. Material: PBMCs. All receptors come from a man younger than 40 in good health and CMV-seronegative.

The genes are TRBV9 and TRBJ2-3; 15 bases are a match to TRBD2. The V gene's germline CDR1 is SGDLS and CDR2 YYNGEE. The V gene end was trimmed by 4 bases and the J gene end by 3 bases; junction bases not matched to a gene: 15. The CDR3 has 20 amino acids. The CDR3 DNA is TGTGCCAGCAGCCACCTCGGGACTAGCGGGGGGCGGGGGACAACAGATACGCAGTATTTT. Translating gives CASSHLGTSGGRGTTDTQYF.

V gene TRBV9 combines with J gene TRBJ2-1, with TRBD2 matching over 11 bases. CDR1 is SGDLS, CDR2 YYNGEE, per germline. There are 14 residues in the CDR3. J lost 5 bases, V lost 3 bases, and 1 base had no gene match. The CDR3 DNA is TGTGCCAGCAGCGCTAGCGGGGGGCACAATGAGCAGTTCTTC. Its protein is CASSASGGHNEQFF.